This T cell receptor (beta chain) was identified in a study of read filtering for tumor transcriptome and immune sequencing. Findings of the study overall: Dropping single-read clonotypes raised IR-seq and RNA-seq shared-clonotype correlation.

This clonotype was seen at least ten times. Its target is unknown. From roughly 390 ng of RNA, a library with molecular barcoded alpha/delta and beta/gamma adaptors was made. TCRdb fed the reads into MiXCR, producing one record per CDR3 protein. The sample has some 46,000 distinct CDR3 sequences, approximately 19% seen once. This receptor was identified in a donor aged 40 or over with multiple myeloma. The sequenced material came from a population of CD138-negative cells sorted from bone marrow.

This CDR3 reads CSATKGQGVAFF. CDR3 nucleotides: TGCAGCGCCACCAAAGGCCAGGGAGTAGCTTTCTTT. The chain combines TRBV29-1 with TRBJ1-1; D is possibly TRBD1 (5 bases). The V gene's germline CDR1 is SQVTM and CDR2 ANQGSEA. The ends were cut back, 7 bases at V and 10 bases at J, with 19 bases in the middle. This CDR3 has 12 amino acids.